The rows below give T cell receptor beta chains drawn from one sample of a study of T cells in tuberculosis. The assay was immunoSEQ multiplex PCR, and TCRdb's table has in-frame clones only and misses some. Here the sample spans under 45,000 clones, over 90% being singletons. Source material: PBMCs. These receptors were collected from a donor between 10 and 29 years old with latent tuberculosis or without tuberculosis infection. Both conserved end residues are part of each CDR3. Fields, in order: D gene, J gene, clone size, V gene, CDR3 DNA, CDR3 protein. A D gene is named only where the DNA matches it firmly. Size is stated for part of the rows, as once, few or many counts, or as a class when the clone is expanded.

>TRBD1|TRBJ1-2|-|TRBV5-1
TGCGCCAGCAGCCTTGGGACAGCCTTCTATGGCTACACCTTC
CASSLGTAFYGYTF
>TRBD2|TRBJ2-7|-|TRBV5-4
TGTGCCAGCAGCTTGGCGGCTAGCGGGGGCTACGAGCAGTACTTC
CASSLAASGGYEQYF
>TRBD1|TRBJ1-2|once|TRBV2
TGTGCCAGCGTGTTGGAGGGGGCTGGCTACACCTTC
CASVLEGAGYTF
>-|TRBJ1-2|-|TRBV7-9
TGTGCCAGCAGCCCCGCAACAGGGATCCATGGCTACACCTTC
CASSPATGIHGYTF
>-|TRBJ2-7|-|TRBV5-1
TGCGCCAGCAGCTTCGGGATACAGTTATCCTACGAGCAGTACTTC
CASSFGIQLSYEQYF
>TRBD2|TRBJ2-1|-|TRBV2
TGTGCCAGCAGTGAGGGCCAGCGGGGGGGTATCTATGAGCAGTTCTTC
CASSEGQRGGIYEQFF
>TRBD2|TRBJ2-1|-|TRBV27
TGTGCCAGCAGTCCCCATGGAAGCGGGGGGTTGCTATCCTACAATGAGCAGTTCTTC
CASSPHGSGGLLSYNEQFF
>TRBD1|TRBJ1-2|-|TRBV19
TGTGCCAGTAGTCCCGGGACAGCCTATGGCTACACCTTC
CASSPGTAYGYTF
>-|TRBJ2-7|-|TRBV19
TGTGCCAGTAGTACAGAGAGCTCCTACGAGCAGTACTTC
CASSTESSYEQYF
>-|TRBJ1-2|-|TRBV7-9
TGTGCCAGCAGCCCCCCGGGGAGACTCTATGGCTACACCTTC
CASSPPGRLYGYTF
>-|TRBJ1-2|-|TRBV27
TGTGCCAGCAGTTCCGGTGGTTATGGCTACACCTTC
CASSSGGYGYTF
>TRBD2|TRBJ2-3|-|TRBV5-5
TGTGCCAGCAGCCAGCCTAGCGGGGATACGCAGTATTTT
CASSQPSGDTQYF
>-|TRBJ2-3|-|TRBV6-5
TGTGCCAGCAGTTACAGCCGTAGCACAGATACGCAGTATTTT
CASSYSRSTDTQYF
>-|TRBJ1-2|-|TRBV7-2
TGTGCCAGCACCTTCTCCCACTTGCAGGGCACCTATGGCTACACCTTC
CASTFSHLQGTYGYTF
>TRBD2|TRBJ2-3|-|TRBV7-9
TGTGCCAGCAGCCCCGGACTAGCGGACACAGATACGCAGTATTTT
CASSPGLADTDTQYF
>-|TRBJ2-1|-|TRBV12-5
TGTGCTAGTGGTTTTATCGGTGGGACGGGAGCCCTCCTTTACAGGGAGCAGTTCTTC
CASGFIGGTGALLYREQFF
>TRBD2|TRBJ2-7|-|TRBV6-5
TGTGCCAGCAGTTTTAGCGGGGGGGCGGGAGAGCAGTACTTC
CASSFSGGAGEQYF
>-|TRBJ2-7|-|TRBV7-2
TGTGCCAGCAGCTTCAACGACGGACTCTCCTACGAGCAGTACTTC
CASSFNDGLSYEQYF
>TRBD2|TRBJ2-1|-|TRBV6-1
TGTGCCAGCAGTGAAATACTGGCTAGCGGGGGCAATGAGCAGTTCTTC
CASSEILASGGNEQFF
>-|TRBJ1-5|-|TRBV30
TGTGCCTGGAGTGGTACAGGGTGGACCCAGCATTTT
CAWSGTGWTQHF
>TRBD1|TRBJ1-1|-|TRBV13
TGTGCCAGCAGCTTAGGCGAGCGACAGGGGGCAGGGGCTTTCTTT
CASSLGERQGAGAFF
>-|TRBJ1-4|-|TRBV5-6
TGTGCCAGTACTACTGTCCCGTTAGGATCTGAAAAACTGTTTTTT
CASTTVPLGSEKLFF
>-|TRBJ1-2|-|TRBV4-3
TGCGCCAGCAGCCGAGGGAAGGGCTATGGCTACACCTTC
CASSRGKGYGYTF
>TRBD2|TRBJ2-1|-|TRBV19
TGTGCCAGTAGTATCAGCGGGGGGGCCCAGAATGAGCAGTTCTTC
CASSISGGAQNEQFF
>-|TRBJ2-7|once|TRBV7-9
TGTGCCAGCAGCTTTGATGGGGGCGACGAGCAGTACTTC
CASSFDGGDEQYF
>TRBD1|TRBJ2-7|-|TRBV2
TGTGCCAGCAGGGAGACAGGGGTTGGGGCCTACGAGCAGTACTTC
CASRETGVGAYEQYF
>-|TRBJ2-2|-|TRBV13
TGTGCCAGCAGCTTAGTAGGGGAGGCGAACACCGGGGAGCTGTTTTTT
CASSLVGEANTGELFF
>-|TRBJ1-2|-|TRBV6-5
TGTGCCAGCAGTTACTACAGACGCTTAGCTAACTATGGCTACACCTTC
CASSYYRRLANYGYTF
>TRBD1|TRBJ2-7|-|TRBV10-3
TGTGCCATCTCCGGGACAGGGGCATACGAGCAGTACTTC
CAISGTGAYEQYF
>-|TRBJ2-1|-|TRBV5-4
TGTGCCAGCAGCCCACAGGGTAATGAGCAGTTCTTC
CASSPQGNEQFF
>TRBD2|TRBJ2-3|-|TRBV6-4
TGTGCCAGCAGTGACTCGACTAGCGGGGGGGCTCAAGATACGCAGTATTTT
CASSDSTSGGAQDTQYF
>-|TRBJ1-2|-|TRBV30
TGTGCCTGCGAGGGAGGTAACTATGGCTACACCTTC
CACEGGNYGYTF
>-|TRBJ1-3|once|TRBV27
TGTGCCAGCGTCAACAGGGCTGGAAACACCATATATTTT
CASVNRAGNTIYF
>-|TRBJ1-5|-|TRBV11-2
TGTGCCAGCAGCCCCGGTGAGGGAAGTAGTCAGCCCCAGCATTTT
CASSPGEGSSQPQHF
>TRBD2|TRBJ2-1|-|TRBV10-1
TGCGCCTATACAGTGAGTTGTAACCTAGCGGGGAGCTCCTACAATGAGCAGTTCTTC
CAYTVSCNLAGSSYNEQFF
>TRBD2|TRBJ2-3|-|TRBV19
TGTGCCAGTAGTCTAGCGGGGGGTTACCCATTCACAGATACGCAGTATTTT
CASSLAGGYPFTDTQYF
>-|TRBJ1-3|-|TRBV5-1
TGCGCCAGCAGCTTGACAGGCTTTGTAAACACCATATATTTT
CASSLTGFVNTIYF
>-|TRBJ1-1|-|TRBV4-1
TGCGCCAGCAGCCAAGAAGTTGACATCACTGAAGCTTTCTTT
CASSQEVDITEAFF